This TCR beta chain was documented in a study of shared clonotypes between healthy human individuals. Study-wide points: As a rule, naive subsets had a larger estimated richness than memory subsets. In contrast to clonotypes shared by all four donors, non-shared clonotypes had lower generation probabilities. Among donors, sharing of clonotypes was expected to be affected by sequencing depth.

Turning to this clone: Its antigen remains unknown.

The repertoire was sequenced with immunoSEQ multiplex PCR; TCRdb's copy has only in-frame clones and lacks some. Among about 2.2 million clones, 80% to 95% were seen once, and the ten largest hold roughly 1.7%. Naive CD8 cells lacked CD45RO and underwent positive selection for CCR7, leaving out terminally differentiated effector memory CD45RA+ cells. All the donors were Caucasian adults who lived in Nashville, Tennessee. The sequence was obtained from a man younger than 35 in good health. Some clones in this sample may be carry-over from other donors' samples. Sequenced input: naive CD8+ T cells from PBMCs.

Here the CDR3 reads CASSLRLNYQETQYF. In nucleotides, the CDR3 is TGTGCCAGCAGTTTAAGGCTGAATTACCAAGAGACCCAGTACTTC. V gene TRBV28 combines with J gene TRBJ2-5; D unresolved. Looked up from germline, CDR1 is MDHEN and CDR2 is SYDVKM. The CDR3 length is 15 residues. V lost 2 bases, J lost 0 bases, and 10 bases lay in between.